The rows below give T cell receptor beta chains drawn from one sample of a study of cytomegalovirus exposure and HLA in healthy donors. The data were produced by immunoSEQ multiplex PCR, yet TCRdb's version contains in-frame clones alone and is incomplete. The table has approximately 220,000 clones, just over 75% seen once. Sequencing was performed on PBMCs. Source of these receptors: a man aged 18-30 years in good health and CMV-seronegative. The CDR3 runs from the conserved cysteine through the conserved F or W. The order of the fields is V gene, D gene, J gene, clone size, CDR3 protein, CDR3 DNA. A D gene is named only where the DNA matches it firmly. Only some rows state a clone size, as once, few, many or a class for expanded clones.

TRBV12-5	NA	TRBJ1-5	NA	CASGLGQERGQPQHF	TGTGCTAGTGGTTTGGGCCAGGAACGGGGGCAGCCCCAGCATTTT
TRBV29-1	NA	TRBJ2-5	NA	CSVPPQGGGETQYF	TGCAGCGTCCCCCCGCAGGGGGGAGGAGAGACCCAGTACTTC
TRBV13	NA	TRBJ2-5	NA	CASSIRGSGPTTETQYF	TGTGCCAGCAGCATCCGGGGGAGCGGCCCTACGACAGAGACCCAGTACTTC
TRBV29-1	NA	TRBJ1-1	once	CSVEDKLRGRAFF	TGCAGCGTTGAAGATAAGCTTCGCGGGCGAGCTTTCTTT
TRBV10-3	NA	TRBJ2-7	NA	CAISEEGMTYEQYF	TGTGCCATCAGTGAGGAGGGTATGACCTACGAGCAGTACTTC
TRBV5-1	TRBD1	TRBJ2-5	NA	CASRPTGTGLETQYF	TGCGCCAGCAGACCAACCGGGACAGGGTTGGAGACCCAGTACTTC
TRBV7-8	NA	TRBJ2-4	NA	CASSLTENIQYF	TGTGCCAGCAGCTTAACCGAGAACATTCAGTACTTC
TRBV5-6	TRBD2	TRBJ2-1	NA	CASTRLAGGDEQFF	TGTGCCAGCACCCGACTAGCGGGAGGGGATGAGCAGTTCTTC
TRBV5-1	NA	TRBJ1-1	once	CASSMGANTEAFF	TGCGCCAGCAGCATGGGGGCGAACACTGAAGCTTTCTTT
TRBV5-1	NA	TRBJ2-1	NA	CASSFAPGFLNEQFF	TGCGCCAGCAGCTTCGCGCCGGGGTTTCTCAATGAGCAGTTCTTC
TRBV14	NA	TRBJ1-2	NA	CASPEGRRAGYTF	TGTGCCAGTCCAGAGGGCAGGAGGGCTGGCTACACCTTC
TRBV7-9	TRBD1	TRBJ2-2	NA	CASSSLQGMNTGELFF	TGTGCCAGCAGCTCCCTACAGGGGATGAACACCGGGGAGCTGTTTTTT
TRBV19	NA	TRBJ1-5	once	CASSIRGNQPQHF	TGTGCCAGTAGTATTAGGGGTAATCAGCCCCAGCATTTT
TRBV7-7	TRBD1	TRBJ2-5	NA	CASSRDREETQYF	TGTGCTAGCAGCCGAGACAGGGAGGAGACCCAGTACTTC
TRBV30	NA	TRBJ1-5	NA	CAWSVMVGPGSNQPQHF	TGTGCCTGGAGTGTAATGGTAGGCCCGGGGAGCAATCAGCCCCAGCATTTT
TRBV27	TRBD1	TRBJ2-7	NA	CASSLGPRQGDEQYF	TGTGCCAGCAGTTTAGGCCCCCGACAGGGGGACGAGCAGTACTTC
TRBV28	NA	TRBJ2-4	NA	CASSSSLAQIIQYF	TGTGCCAGCAGTTCGAGTCTAGCTCAGATCATTCAGTACTTC
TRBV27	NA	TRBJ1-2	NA	CASSKTRDTSSGYGYTF	TGTGCCAGCAGTAAAACCCGGGACACTTCGTCCGGCTATGGCTACACCTTC
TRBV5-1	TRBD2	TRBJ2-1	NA	CASSRGLAGAGNEQFF	TGCGCCAGCAGCCGAGGACTAGCGGGGGCGGGCAATGAGCAGTTCTTC
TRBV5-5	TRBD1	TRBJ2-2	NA	CASSSTGQSNTGELFF	TGTGCCAGCAGCTCAACGGGACAGTCGAACACCGGGGAGCTGTTTTTT
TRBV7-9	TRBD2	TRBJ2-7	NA	CASSPLAWVAGGPSGQYF	TGTGCCAGCAGCCCCCTTGCCTGGGTAGCGGGAGGGCCGTCCGGGCAGTACTTC
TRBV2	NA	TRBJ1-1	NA	CASRGRGMGNTEAFF	TGTGCCAGCAGGGGTCGGGGGATGGGGAACACTGAAGCTTTCTTT
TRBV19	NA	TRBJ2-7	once	CASSPDSSYEQYF	TGTGCCAGTAGTCCAGACAGCTCCTACGAGCAGTACTTC
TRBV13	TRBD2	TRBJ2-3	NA	CASSLGLADYTDTQYF	TGTGCCAGCAGCTTAGGCCTAGCGGATTACACAGATACGCAGTATTTT
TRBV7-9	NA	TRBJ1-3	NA	CASTITLTADNTIYF	TGTGCCAGCACCATTACCTTGACAGCCGATAACACCATATATTTT
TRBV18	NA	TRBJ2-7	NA	CASSPTSGGSYEQYF	TGTGCCAGCTCACCAACATCGGGTGGCTCCTACGAGCAGTACTTC
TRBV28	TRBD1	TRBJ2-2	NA	CASSWGTANTGELFF	TGTGCCAGCAGTTGGGGGACAGCGAACACCGGGGAGCTGTTTTTT
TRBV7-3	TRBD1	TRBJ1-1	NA	CASSLRAGGDTEAFF	TGTGCCAGCAGCTTAAGGGCAGGGGGCGACACTGAAGCTTTCTTT
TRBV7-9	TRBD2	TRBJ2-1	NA	CASRLLAYSYNEQFF	TGTGCCAGCAGGTTACTAGCGTACTCCTACAATGAGCAGTTCTTC
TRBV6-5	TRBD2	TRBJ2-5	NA	CASSYGLAGETQYF	TGTGCCAGCAGTTACGGACTAGCGGGAGAGACCCAGTACTTC
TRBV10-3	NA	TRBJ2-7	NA	CAISDTYEQYF	TGTGCCATCAGTGATACCTACGAGCAGTACTTC